The T cell receptor beta chain under discussion was sequenced for a study of cytomegalovirus exposure and HLA in healthy donors. General study findings and limits: Indistinguishability led to the exclusion of some V segments, TRBV6-2 and TRBV6-3 included. Researchers reported in a later analysis that common viral pathogens appeared linked to several top clusters.

The CDR3 has 14 residues. V lost 2 bases, J lost 2 bases, and 6 bases lay in between. Germline V lookup: CDR1 SEHNR, CDR2 FQNEAQ (reference sequence). 13 Jbeta primers and 60 Vbeta primers were used for the PCR. Data came from immunoSEQ multiplex PCR; TCRdb stores just in-frame clones and leaves some out. The specimen's table records tens of thousands of clones. In the case of this clone: Its target is unknown.

The TCR originated in a woman aged 40 to 50 in good health and CMV-seronegative. Sequenced: PBMCs. This chain links TRBV7-9 with TRBJ1-4, with no clear D. The CDR3 bases are TGTGCCAGCAGCTTAAACTGGACTAATGAAAAACTGTTTTTT. Its protein product is CASSLNWTNEKLFF.